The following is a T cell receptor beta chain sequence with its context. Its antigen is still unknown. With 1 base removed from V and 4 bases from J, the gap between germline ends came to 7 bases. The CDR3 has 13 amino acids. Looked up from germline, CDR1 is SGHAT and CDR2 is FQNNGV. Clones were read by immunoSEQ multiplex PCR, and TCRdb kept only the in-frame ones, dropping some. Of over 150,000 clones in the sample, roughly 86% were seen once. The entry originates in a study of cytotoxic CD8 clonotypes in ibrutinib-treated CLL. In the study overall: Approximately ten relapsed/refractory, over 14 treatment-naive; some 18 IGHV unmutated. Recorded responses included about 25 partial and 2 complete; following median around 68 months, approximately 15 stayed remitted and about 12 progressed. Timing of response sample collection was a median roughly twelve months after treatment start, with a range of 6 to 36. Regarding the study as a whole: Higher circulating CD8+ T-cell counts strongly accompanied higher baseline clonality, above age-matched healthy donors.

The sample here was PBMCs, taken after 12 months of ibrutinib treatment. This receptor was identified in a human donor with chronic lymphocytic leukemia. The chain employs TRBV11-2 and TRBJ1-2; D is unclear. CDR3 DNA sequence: TGTGCCAGCAGCTTAGTCCAGGCCTATGGCTACACCTTC. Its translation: CASSLVQAYGYTF.